There are many counts of the clone carrying this T cell receptor (beta chain). Its specificity is unknown. The V segment lost 6 bases and the J segment 4 bases; nucleotides outside the gene matches: 6. Germline loops: CDR1 SNHLY, CDR2 FYNNEI. CDR3 length equals 15 residues. The data derive from a study of human T cells and chemical hapten exposure. Study-wide background: There were weekly diphenylcyclopropenone doses to the scalp for patients throughout the roughly 25-week study. Study findings and constraints: The count of PT1 expanded TCRs correlated positively with patch test score. There was no change with DPC sensitization in TCRs above 1 in 1000 frequency. Donors were affected by alopecia, so their immune reaction might vary from that of healthy individuals.

Each CDR3 protein gets one entry after TCRdb re-called the RACE reads with MiXCR. The sample includes under 450,000 distinct CDR3 sequences, under 6.5% of them seen just once. As for time point: patch test 2, 6 weeks after DPC sensitization. The treatment: therapeutic diphenylcyclopropenone sensitization with weekly scalp DPC. This sequence was found in a young woman with alopecia areata. Some clones in this sample may be carry-over from other donors' samples. The starting material was whole blood, obtained in connection with sensitization to the hapten diphenylcyclopropenone (DPC). The chain recombines TRBV2 with TRBJ2-2, with 9 bases that match TRBD2. The CDR3 DNA sequence: TGTGCCAGCAGAGCGCTAGCGGGGAGCACCGGGGAGCTGTTTTTT. Protein product: CASRALAGSTGELFF.